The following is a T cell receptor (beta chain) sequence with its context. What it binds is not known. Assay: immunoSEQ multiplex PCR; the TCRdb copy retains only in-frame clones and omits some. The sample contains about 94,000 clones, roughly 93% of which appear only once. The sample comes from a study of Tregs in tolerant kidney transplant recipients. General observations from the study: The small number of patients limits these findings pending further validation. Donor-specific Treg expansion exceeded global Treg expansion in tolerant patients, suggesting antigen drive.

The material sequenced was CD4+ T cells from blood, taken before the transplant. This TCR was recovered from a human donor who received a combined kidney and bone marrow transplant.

The CDR3 region is CASTLGDTQYF. In DNA, the CDR3 is TGTGCCAGCACCCTCGGGGATACGCAGTATTTT. The J gene is TRBJ2-3, the V gene TRBV6-5, with no clear D. V was shortened by 7 bases and J by 6 bases, with 8 bases between the two germline ends. Germline-derived CDR1 and CDR2 are MNHEY and SVGAGI. The CDR3 has 11 amino acids.